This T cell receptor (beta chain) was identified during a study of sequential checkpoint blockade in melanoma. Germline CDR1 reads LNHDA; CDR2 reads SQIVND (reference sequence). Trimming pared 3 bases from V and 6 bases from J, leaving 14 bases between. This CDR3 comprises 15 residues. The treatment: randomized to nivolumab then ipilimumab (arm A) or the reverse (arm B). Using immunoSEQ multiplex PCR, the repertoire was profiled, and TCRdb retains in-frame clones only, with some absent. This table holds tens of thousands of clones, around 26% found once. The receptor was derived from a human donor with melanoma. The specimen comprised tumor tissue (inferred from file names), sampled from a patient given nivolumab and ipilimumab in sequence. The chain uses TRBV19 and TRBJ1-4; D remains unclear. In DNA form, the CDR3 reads TGTGCCAGTAGTATGGGCCCTTCGAGGTATGAAAAACTGTTTTTT. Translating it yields CASSMGPSRYEKLFF.